Shown below are 28 T cell receptor beta chains from a single sample sequenced in a study of blood T cell repertoires in COVID-19. Assay used: immunoSEQ multiplex PCR; TCRdb lists only in-frame clones, some missing. This table has about 310,000 clones, approximately 89% appearing once. The sequencing input was PBMCs or T cells enriched from blood (not recorded which). The receptors shown here come from a woman aged 40-49 years who had recovered from COVID-19.

This rearrangement joins TRBV11-3 to TRBJ1-1; tentative D call: TRBD1 (5 bases). CDR1 and CDR2 (germline): SGHNT, YENEEA. This CDR3 contains 15 residues. Trimming pared 3 bases from V and 0 bases from J, leaving 11 bases between. CDR3 loop: CASSLRGGVNTEAFF. The CDR3 DNA reads TGTGCCAGCAGCTTGCGGGGAGGGGTGAACACTGAAGCTTTCTTT.

The CDR3 bases are TGTGCCTGGAAGCCGGGACAGGCATCCTACGAGCAGTACTTC. Its protein is CAWKPGQASYEQYF. The chain combines TRBV30 with TRBJ2-7; 8 bases align to TRBD1. In germline, CDR1 is GTSNPN, CDR2 SVGIG (reference sequence). Losses at the gene ends were 4 bases for V and 1 base for J; bases not matched to a gene: 6. CDR3 length: 14 amino acids.

The chain uses TRBV19 and TRBJ1-6; D is ambiguous. The ends were cut back, 2 bases at V and 9 bases at J, with 11 bases in the middle. The CDR3 is 14 residues long. Germline V gene lookup returns CDR1 LNHDA and CDR2 SQIVND (reference sequence). The CDR3 spells CASSIPVHGSPLHF. As DNA, the CDR3 is TGTGCCAGTAGTATACCCGTCCACGGTTCACCCCTCCACTTT.

V gene TRBV28 combines with J gene TRBJ2-7; 8 bases are shared with TRBD1. CDR1 MDHEN and CDR2 SYDVKM come from the germline V gene. This CDR3 contains 15 residues. Trimming removed 3 bases from V and 0 bases from J; junction bases left unmatched: 4. The CDR3 loop reads CASSFGGQVSYEQYF. In DNA, the CDR3 is TGTGCCAGCAGTTTTGGGGGACAGGTCTCCTACGAGCAGTACTTC.

The chain joins TRBV7-8 to TRBJ1-4, with 7 positions matching TRBD1. The germline V gene encodes CDR1 SGHVS and CDR2 FQNEAQ. The CDR3 is made up of 16 amino acids. The trim removed 7 bases at V and 0 bases at J, leaving 8 bases unmatched. For the CDR3, the DNA is TGTGCCAGCACACAGGGGAGGTATTCAACTAATGAAAAACTGTTTTTT. Protein sequence: CASTQGRYSTNEKLFF.

The chain employs TRBV3-1 (or the pseudogene TRBV3-2) and TRBJ1-5; 8 nucleotides match TRBD1. The J segment lost 6 bases and the V segment lost 4 bases, leaving 5 bases of the junction unmatched. This CDR3 comprises 14 residues. Per germline, CDR1 LGHDT and CDR2 YNNKEL (reference sequence). CDR3 sequence: CASSLGQGVQPQHF. The CDR3 DNA sequence: TGTGCCAGCAGCCTCGGACAGGGAGTTCAGCCCCAGCATTTT.

The genes are TRBV5-1 and TRBJ2-4; 7 bases agree with TRBD2. The CDR3 totals 16 residues. In germline, CDR1 is SGHRS, CDR2 YFSETQ. With V trimmed by 1 base and J by 2 bases, 6 bases remained unmatched. The CDR3 here is CASSLFGEGTKNIQYF. The DNA for the CDR3 is TGCGCCAGCAGCTTGTTTGGGGAGGGAACCAAAAACATTCAGTACTTC.

V and J are TRBV11-2 and TRBJ2-3; the match to TRBD2 covers 9 bases. The V gene end was trimmed by 0 bases and the J gene end by 6 bases; junction bases not matched to a gene: 16. This CDR3 has 19 amino acids. Germline assignment: CDR1 SGHAT and CDR2 FQNNGV. CDR3 DNA sequence: TGTGCCAGCAGCTTAGATCCTGCGGCGACTAGCGGATACAGGGATACGCAGTATTTT. The encoded protein is CASSLDPAATSGYRDTQYF.

The chain combines TRBV10-3 with TRBJ2-1; TRBD2 is a possible D gene (6 bases). The germline gives CDR1 ENHRY, CDR2 SYGVKD. This CDR3 is built from 13 residues. The V and J ends lost 10 bases and 3 bases respectively, with 13 bases between them. CDR3 sequence (DNA): TGTGCCAGCGGGACGGGACTCTACAATGAGCAGTTCTTC. Translation gives CASGTGLYNEQFF.

The chain uses TRBV5-4 and TRBJ2-7; 8 bases line up with TRBD2. The CDR3 is 15 residues long. Trimming at V came to 4 bases and at J to 1 base, leaving 7 bases not matched to a gene. Germline V gives CDR1 SGHNT, CDR2 YYREEE (reference sequence). CDR3: CASSPTGTSSYEQYF. As DNA, the CDR3 is TGTGCCAGCAGCCCTACCGGGACTAGTTCCTACGAGCAGTACTTC.

The chain uses TRBV18 and TRBJ1-1; TRBD1 might be the D (5 bases). Germline V lookup: CDR1 KGHSH, CDR2 LQKENI. V lost 3 bases, J lost 11 bases, and 13 bases lay in between. The length of the CDR3 is 12 residues. Here the CDR3 DNA reads TGTGCCAGCTCACCCTATGGGGGGTGGGCTTTCTTT. Translated, it gives CASSPYGGWAFF.

The chain joins TRBV28 to TRBJ1-4; 7 bases agree with TRBD1. V lost 5 bases and J lost 5; bases outside the gene matches: 8. Germline lookup yields CDR1 MDHEN and CDR2 SYDVKM. The CDR3 runs to 15 residues. CDR3 in DNA: TGTGCCAGCAGTATTCGACAGGGTAGGAATGAAAAACTGTTTTTT. Amino acids: CASSIRQGRNEKLFF. The full variable domain, its missing parts supplied by reference TRBV28 and TRBJ1-4, is DVKVTQSSRYLVKRTGEKVFLECVQDMDHENMFWYRQDPGLGLRLIYFSYDVKMKEKGDIPEGYSVSREKKERFSLILESASTNQTSMYLCASSIRQGRNEKLFFGSGTQLSVL.

There are a few counts of this clone. The chain joins TRBV18 to TRBJ1-1; no reliable D call. Trimming left V 6 bases short and J 1 base short, with 6 bases between. The CDR3 consists of 12 residues. Germline assignment: CDR1 KGHSH and CDR2 LQKENI. The CDR3 reads CASSSSNTEAFF. CDR3 bases: TGTGCCAGCTCCTCCTCGAACACTGAAGCTTTCTTT. Combining the CDR3 with reference TRBV18 and TRBJ1-1 gives the whole variable domain NAGVMQNPRHLVRRRGQEARLRCSPMKGHSHVYWYRQLPEEGLKFMVYLQKENIIDESGMPKERFSAEFPKEGPSILRIQQVVRGDSAAYFCASSSSNTEAFFGQGTRLTVV.

This clone was seen only once. V and J are TRBV29-1 and TRBJ2-7; D is ambiguous. Trimming cost V 3 bases and J 3 bases, with 9 bases left between them. The CDR3 has 12 amino acids. Germline V gene lookup returns CDR1 SQVTM and CDR2 ANQGSEA. The CDR3 DNA sequence: TGCAGCGTTGATAGTTTACTCTACGAGCAGTACTTC. This translates into CSVDSLLYEQYF.

The V gene is TRBV4-3, the J gene TRBJ2-5; 8 bases match TRBD2. The germline CDR1 and CDR2 sequences are LGHNA and YSLEER. The CDR3 runs to 14 residues. The V segment lost 4 bases and the J segment 4 bases; nucleotides outside the gene matches: 5. This CDR3 is CASSLSGKGETQYF. CDR3 in DNA: TGCGCCAGCAGCCTTAGCGGGAAGGGAGAGACCCAGTACTTC.

This rearrangement joins TRBV3-1 (or the pseudogene TRBV3-2) to TRBJ2-7; D is possibly TRBD2 (5 bases). V lost 2 bases, J lost 2 bases, and 16 bases lay in between. This CDR3 region has 16 residues. Germline CDR1 and CDR2: LGHDT and YNNKEL (reference sequence). CDR3 sequence: CASSQPPGVATYEQYF. The CDR3 nucleotides read TGTGCCAGCAGCCAACCGCCCGGCGTAGCGACCTACGAGCAGTACTTC.

Only one count was recorded for this clone. CDR3 nucleotide sequence: TGTGCCTGGAGTGTTGGGGCCGGCAATTCACCCCTCCACTTT. It is translated as CAWSVGAGNSPLHF. J is TRBJ1-6 and V is TRBV30; perhaps TRBD1 as D (5 bases). Trimming cost V 0 bases and J 7 bases, with 10 bases left between them. Germline V gene data show CDR1 as GTSNPN and CDR2 as SVGIG (reference sequence). CDR3 length equals 14 residues.

The chain employs TRBV4-3 and TRBJ2-1; possible D gene TRBD1, 6 bases. Germline assignment: CDR1 LGHNA and CDR2 YSLEER. This CDR3 has 15 residues. The V and J ends lost 0 bases and 8 bases respectively, with 14 bases between them. The CDR3 reads CASSQEGNEGDEQFF. Written as DNA, the CDR3 is TGCGCCAGCAGCCAAGAGGGGAACGAGGGGGATGAGCAGTTCTTC.

In nucleotides, the CDR3 is TGTGCCAGCAGCTCAACTACAGGGGGGAGGGAGCAGTACTTC. Translated: CASSSTTGGREQYF. The V and J genes are TRBV7-9 and TRBJ2-7; 8 nucleotides line up with TRBD1. After removal of 4 bases from V and 7 bases from J, the junction contained 9 bases not matched to a gene. The CDR3 sequence is 14 residues long. Germline assignment: CDR1 SEHNR and CDR2 FQNEAQ (reference sequence).

The genes are TRBV30 and TRBJ2-1, with D tentatively TRBD2 (5 bases). Trimming took 2 bases from V and 4 from J, leaving 18 bases between them. Germline CDR1 reads GTSNPN; CDR2 reads SVGIG (reference sequence). CDR3 length: 16 residues. As DNA, the CDR3 is TGTGCCTGGAGTCGTACCGCGCTAGCCCTTTACAATGAGCAGTTCTTC. Protein sequence: CAWSRTALALYNEQFF.

V gene TRBV10-1 combines with J gene TRBJ2-2; 11 bases are a match to TRBD1. The junction had 2 bases not matched to a gene; V was cut back by 6 bases and J by 5 bases. The CDR3 is 14 residues long. Germline-derived CDR1 and CDR2 are WNHNN and SYGVQD (reference sequence). The CDR3 loop reads CASSRDRGTGELFF. In nucleotides, the CDR3 is TGCGCCAGCAGCCGGGACAGGGGGACCGGGGAGCTGTTTTTT.

The V and J genes are TRBV3-1 (or the pseudogene TRBV3-2) and TRBJ1-1; D not certain. Germline CDR1 is LGHDT and CDR2 is YNNKEL (reference sequence). Deletions cut 1 base from V and 11 bases from J, with 11 bases between. This CDR3 is 12 amino acids long. The CDR3 protein is CASSQGWEQAFF. CDR3 nucleotide sequence: TGTGCCAGCAGCCAAGGATGGGAGCAGGCTTTCTTT.

V and J are TRBV2 and TRBJ1-5; a weak D match, TRBD1 (5 bases). Trimming took 7 bases from V and 6 from J, leaving 16 bases between them. The CDR3 totals 14 residues. Per germline, CDR1 SNHLY and CDR2 FYNNEI. For the CDR3, the DNA is TGTGCCAGCATGGAGGGGAAGTGGGGTCAGCCCCAGCATTTT. Translating gives CASMEGKWGQPQHF. Combining the CDR3 with reference TRBV2 and TRBJ1-5 gives the whole variable domain EPEVTQTPSHQVTQMGQEVILRCVPISNHLYFYWYRQILGQKVEFLVSFYNNEISEKSEIFDDQFSVERPDGSNFTLKIRSTKLEDSAMYFCASMEGKWGQPQHFGDGTRLSIL.

The chain links TRBV9 to TRBJ1-1, with 9 nucleotides matching TRBD1. In germline, CDR1 is SGDLS, CDR2 YYNGEE. V trimming: 4 bases; J trimming: 1 base; junction bases outside the gene matches: 2. This CDR3 spans 14 amino acids. The CDR3 DNA is TGTGCCAGCAGCAGGACAGGGGCGAACACTGAAGCTTTCTTT. This gives the protein CASSRTGANTEAFF. The full variable domain, in which reference TRBV9 and TRBJ1-1 provide the parts outside the CDR3, is DSGVTQTPKHLITATGQRVTLRCSPRSGDLSVYWYQQSLDQGLQFLIQYYNGEERAKGNILERFSAQQFPDLHSELNLSSLELGDSALYFCASSRTGANTEAFFGQGTRLTVV.

J is TRBJ1-3 and V is TRBV30, with TRBD1 matching over 7 bases. Trimming at V came to 0 bases and at J to 6 bases, leaving 8 bases not matched to a gene. Germline-derived CDR1 and CDR2 are GTSNPN and SVGIG (reference sequence). The CDR3 extends over 15 amino acids. The CDR3 region is CAWSVLTGVANTIYF. The CDR3 DNA sequence: TGTGCCTGGAGTGTACTTACAGGGGTCGCAAACACCATATATTTT.

This chain joins TRBV24-1 and TRBJ1-1; a weak D match, TRBD1 (5 bases). CDR3 length equals 13 residues. Germline CDR1 reads KGHDR; CDR2 reads SFDVKD. Trimming left V 8 bases short and J 1 base short, with 10 bases between. The CDR3 nucleotides read TGTGCCACCACGGCGGGGCCGAACACTGAAGCTTTCTTT. Protein: CATTAGPNTEAFF.

The genes are TRBV11-3 and TRBJ2-3, with D maybe TRBD1 (6 bases). Looked up from germline, CDR1 is SGHNT and CDR2 is YENEEA. The CDR3 covers 14 residues. V shed 1 base and J shed 7 bases, with 12 bases lying between them. This CDR3 reads CASSLGGQSHTQYF. Here the CDR3 DNA reads TGTGCCAGCAGCTTAGGGGGGCAGAGTCATACGCAGTATTTT.

The V call is TRBV7-3, the J call TRBJ1-2, with D perhaps matching TRBD1 (5 bases). V lost 5 bases to trimming and J lost 4 bases, with 17 bases between them. Germline CDR1 and CDR2: SGHTA and FQGTGA. CDR3 length: 15 amino acids. CDR3 sequence: CASSPEGGAGYGYTF. Here the CDR3 DNA reads TGTGCCAGCAGCCCCGAAGGAGGGGCCGGCTATGGCTACACCTTC.